The source of this T cell receptor (beta chain) is a study of blood T cell repertoires in COVID-19. Overall study: Whether acute or convalescent, the COVID-19 samples came from the United States, Italy and Spain. From T cells, B-cell-depleted T cells, or PBMCs came the material, which was cDNA or gDNA.

Per the original data handling: Scientists estimated how many nucleated cells there were by amplifying reference gene primers. Data came from immunoSEQ multiplex PCR; TCRdb stores just in-frame clones and leaves some out. That table furnishes V, J and clone size, whereas the DNA furnished D and trimming. This table has 150,000 to 200,000 clones, roughly nine tenths appearing once. Losses at the gene ends were 5 bases for V and 6 bases for J; bases not matched to a gene: 4. Germline V CDR1 and CDR2: SGHTA, FQGNSA. CDR3 length: 13 amino acids. The table lists this clone with a few counts. Additional DNA sequences in this sample encode the identical CDR3.

Material for sequencing was peripheral blood. The V call is TRBV7-2, the J call TRBJ1-2, with 9 bases identical to TRBD1. This sequence was found in a man aged 70-80 years with acute or convalescent COVID-19. Written as DNA, the CDR3 is TGTGCCAGCAGCCCGCGGACAGGGGATGGCTACACCTTC. This translates into CASSPRTGDGYTF.